A single sample is the source of the 11 T cell receptor beta chains below, sequenced in a study of graft-versus-host responses after intestinal transplantation (dated by TCRdb to the early 2020s). According to the study, the label for this sample's time point signals: cells obtained before transplantation from donor or recipient. To prepare the library, the immunoSEQ multiplex PCR assay was applied. The table comes from immuneACCESS by way of TCRdb, which keeps in-frame sequences with V and J called. Part of the clones is missing from these tables; in studies checked, under half for an unresolved V gene and the rest for unknown reasons. For this sample the table gives 90,000 to 150,000 clones, of which 85% to 95% were detected only once. Of the sample, around 0.12% falls within the top ten clones. The antigens of these receptors remain unknown. Sequences were derived from unstimulated CD4+ T cells sorted from spleen or lymph node cells, sampled before intestinal transplant. These receptors all stem from a human donor who received an intestinal transplant.

This chain connects TRBV2 to TRBJ2-7; possible D gene TRBD2, 6 bases. Germline V CDR1 and CDR2: SNHLY, FYNNEI. The CDR3 runs 16 residues. Trimming stripped 5 bases from V and 5 bases from J, with 22 bases between. The CDR3 region is CASSPKAPLAMNEQYF. The CDR3, as DNA: TGTGCCAGCAGTCCCAAGGCCCCTCTAGCGATGAACGAGCAGTACTTC.

The chain couples TRBV2 to TRBJ1-5; unclear D gene. V shed 2 bases and J shed 3 bases, with 11 bases lying between them. The CDR3 spans 15 residues. CDR1 SNHLY and CDR2 FYNNEI come from the germline V gene. The CDR3 nucleotides are TGTGCCAGCAGTGAAAGATCAGCGCTCAATCAGCCCCAGCATTTT. This sequence encodes CASSERSALNQPQHF. Variable domain in full (rest from reference TRBV2 and TRBJ1-5): EPEVTQTPSHQVTQMGQEVILRCVPISNHLYFYWYRQILGQKVEFLVSFYNNEISEKSEIFDDQFSVERPDGSNFTLKIRSTKLEDSAMYFCASSERSALNQPQHFGDGTRLSIL.

The genes are TRBV29-1 and TRBJ2-7; 15 bases are a match to TRBD2. Germline V gives CDR1 SQVTM, CDR2 ANQGSEA. V lost 2 bases to trimming and J lost 4 bases; unmatched junction nucleotides: 9. The CDR3 covers 17 residues. The DNA for the CDR3 is TGCAGCGTTGAATTAGGGGTTGGGACTAGCGGGAGGTACGAGCAGTACTTC. Translation gives CSVELGVGTSGRYEQYF.

The chain joins TRBV5-1 to TRBJ1-1; D unresolved. V lost 0 bases and J lost 1, with 10 bases in between. CDR1 is SGHRS and CDR2 is YFSETQ in the germline V gene. CDR3 size: 15 residues. CDR3 residues: CASSLAQLGNTEAFF. CDR3 DNA sequence: TGCGCCAGCAGCTTGGCCCAGTTAGGGAACACTGAAGCTTTCTTT.

The V and J genes are TRBV28 and TRBJ2-7, with D perhaps matching TRBD2 (6 bases). The CDR3 has 15 residues. The germline V and J ends were trimmed by 5 bases and 0 bases, with 14 bases remaining between them. The germline CDR1 and CDR2 sequences are MDHEN and SYDVKM. CDR3 in amino acids: CASSPGDLISYEQYF. For the CDR3, the DNA is TGTGCCAGCAGTCCGGGGGACCTCATCTCCTACGAGCAGTACTTC.

The rearrangement joins TRBV5-1 to TRBJ1-3; D not certain. This CDR3 has 16 amino acids. V lost 2 bases to trimming and J lost 2 bases, with 14 bases between them. Germline values: CDR1 SGHRS, CDR2 YFSETQ. The CDR3 here is CASSLREPWAGNTIYF. The CDR3 DNA follows: TGCGCCAGCAGCTTAAGGGAACCTTGGGCTGGAAACACCATATATTTT.

V is TRBV5-4 and J is TRBJ1-3; D uncertain. CDR1 and CDR2 from the germline V gene are SGHNT and YYREEE (reference sequence). The CDR3 contains 16 residues. V lost 4 bases and J 4 bases, leaving 18 bases between the germline ends. CDR3 sequence: CASSDQGGRAGNTIYF. For the CDR3, the DNA is TGTGCCAGCAGCGACCAAGGCGGCCGGGCGGGAAACACCATATATTTT.

The chain is built from TRBV10-3 and TRBJ2-1, with 8 nucleotides matching TRBD1. The CDR3 runs 18 residues. V lost 6 bases to trimming and J lost 2 bases; unmatched junction nucleotides: 15. Germline assignment: CDR1 ENHRY and CDR2 SYGVKD. CDR3 coding DNA: TGTGCCATCAGAAGCCCGAGGCAGGGGGCACAAGCCTACAATGAGCAGTTCTTC. Its protein product is CAIRSPRQGAQAYNEQFF.

The chain links TRBV6-4 to TRBJ2-3; D unclear. Trimming removed 5 bases from V and 2 bases from J, with 14 bases in between. Germline loops: CDR1 MRHNA, CDR2 SNTAGT. The CDR3 runs to 15 residues. The CDR3 DNA follows: TGTGCCAGCAGTAAGAGCCATTCGAACACAGATACGCAGTATTTT. Amino acids: CASSKSHSNTDTQYF.

This chain joins TRBV6-5 and TRBJ1-5; perhaps TRBD1 as D (6 bases). The V gene's germline CDR1 is MNHEY and CDR2 SVGAGI. The V gene lost 2 bases and the J gene lost 0 bases, with 8 bases spanning the gap. The CDR3 sequence is 15 residues long. The CDR3 sequence: CASSYTGPSNQPQHF. Written as DNA, the CDR3 is TGTGCCAGCAGTTACACAGGGCCTAGCAATCAGCCCCAGCATTTT.

In DNA form, the CDR3 reads TGCGCCAGCAGCTGGGACCCGTCCAGATCTAGCACAGATACGCAGTATTTT. This codes for CASSWDPSRSSTDTQYF. The chain is built from TRBV5-1 and TRBJ2-3; D may be TRBD1 or TRBD2 (5 bases each). V lost 3 bases and J lost 0, with 17 bases in between. This CDR3 contains 17 residues. CDR1 is SGHRS and CDR2 is YFSETQ in the germline V gene.